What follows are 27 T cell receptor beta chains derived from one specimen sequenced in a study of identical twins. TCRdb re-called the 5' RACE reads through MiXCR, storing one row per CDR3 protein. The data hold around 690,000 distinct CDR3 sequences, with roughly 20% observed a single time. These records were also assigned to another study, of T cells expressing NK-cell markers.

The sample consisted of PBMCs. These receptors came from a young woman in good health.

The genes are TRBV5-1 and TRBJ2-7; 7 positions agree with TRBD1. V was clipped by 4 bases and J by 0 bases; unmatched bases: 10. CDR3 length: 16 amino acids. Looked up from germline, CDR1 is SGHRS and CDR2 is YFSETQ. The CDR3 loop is CASSGPGTAISYEQYF. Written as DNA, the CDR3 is TGCGCCAGCAGCGGACCCGGGACAGCAATCTCCTACGAGCAGTACTTC.

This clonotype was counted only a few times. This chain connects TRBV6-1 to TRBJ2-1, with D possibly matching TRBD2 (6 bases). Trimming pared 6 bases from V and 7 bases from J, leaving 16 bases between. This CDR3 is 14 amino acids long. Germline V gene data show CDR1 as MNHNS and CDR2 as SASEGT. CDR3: CASSRRDPGNEQFF. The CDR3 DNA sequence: TGTGCCAGCAGCCGGCGGGACCCCGGGAATGAGCAGTTCTTC.

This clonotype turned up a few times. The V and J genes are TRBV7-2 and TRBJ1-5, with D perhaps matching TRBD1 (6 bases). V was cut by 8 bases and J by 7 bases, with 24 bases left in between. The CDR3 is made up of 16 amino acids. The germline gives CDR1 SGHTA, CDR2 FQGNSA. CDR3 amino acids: CASQPQQGTIGQPQHF. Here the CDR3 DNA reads TGTGCCAGCCAACCCCAACAGGGCACGATCGGGCAGCCCCAGCATTTT. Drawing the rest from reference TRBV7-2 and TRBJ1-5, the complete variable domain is GAGVSQSPSNKVTEKGKDVELRCDPISGHTALYWYRQSLGQGLEFLIYFQGNSAPDKSGLPSDRFSAERTGGSVSTLTIQRTQQEDSAVYLCASQPQQGTIGQPQHFGDGTRLSIL.

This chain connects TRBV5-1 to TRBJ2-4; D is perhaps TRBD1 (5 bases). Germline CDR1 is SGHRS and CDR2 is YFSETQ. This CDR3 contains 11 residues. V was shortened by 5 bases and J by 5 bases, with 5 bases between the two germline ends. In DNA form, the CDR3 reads TGCGCCAGCAGACAGGAAAACATTCAGTACTTC. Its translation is CASRQENIQYF.

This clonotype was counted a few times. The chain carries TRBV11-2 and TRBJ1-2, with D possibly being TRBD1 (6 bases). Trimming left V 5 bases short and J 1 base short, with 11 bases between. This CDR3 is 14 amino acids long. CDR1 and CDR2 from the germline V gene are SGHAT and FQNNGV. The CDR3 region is CASSPMGHNYGYTF. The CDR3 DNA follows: TGTGCCAGCAGCCCAATGGGACATAACTATGGCTACACCTTC. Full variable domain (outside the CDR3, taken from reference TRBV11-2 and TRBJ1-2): EAGVAQSPRYKIIEKRQSVAFWCNPISGHATLYWYQQILGQGPKLLIQFQNNGVVDDSQLPKDRFSAERLKGVDSTLKIQPAKLEDSAVYLCASSPMGHNYGYTFGSGTRLTVV.

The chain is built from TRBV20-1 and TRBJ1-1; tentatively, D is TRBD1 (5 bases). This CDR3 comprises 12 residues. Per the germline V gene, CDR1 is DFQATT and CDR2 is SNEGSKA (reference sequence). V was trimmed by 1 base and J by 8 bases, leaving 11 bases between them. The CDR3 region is CSARAGTREAFF. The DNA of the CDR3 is TGCAGTGCTAGAGCTGGGACGAGGGAAGCTTTCTTT.

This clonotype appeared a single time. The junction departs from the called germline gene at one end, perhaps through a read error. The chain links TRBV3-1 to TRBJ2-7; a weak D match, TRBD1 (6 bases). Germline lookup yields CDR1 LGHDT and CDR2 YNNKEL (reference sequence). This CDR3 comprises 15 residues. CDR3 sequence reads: CASSKDWGQTYEQYF. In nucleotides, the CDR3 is TGTGCCAGCAGCAAAGACTGGGGACAAACCTACGAGCAGTACTTC.

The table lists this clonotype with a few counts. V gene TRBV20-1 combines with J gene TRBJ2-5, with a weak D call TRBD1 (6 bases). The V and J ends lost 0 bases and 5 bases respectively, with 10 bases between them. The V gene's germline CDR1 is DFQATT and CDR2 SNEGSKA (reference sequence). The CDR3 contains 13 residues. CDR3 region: CSARDGQSETQYF. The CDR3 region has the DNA TGCAGTGCTAGAGATGGACAGTCGGAGACCCAGTACTTC.

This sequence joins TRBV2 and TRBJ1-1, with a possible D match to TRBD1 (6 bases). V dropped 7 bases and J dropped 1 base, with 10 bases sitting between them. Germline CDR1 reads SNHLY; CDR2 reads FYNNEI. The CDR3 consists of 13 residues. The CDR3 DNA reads TGTGCCAGCAACCTACAGGGGAACACTGAAGCTTTCTTT. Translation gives CASNLQGNTEAFF. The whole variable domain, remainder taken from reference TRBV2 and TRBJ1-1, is EPEVTQTPSHQVTQMGQEVILRCVPISNHLYFYWYRQILGQKVEFLVSFYNNEISEKSEIFDDQFSVERPDGSNFTLKIRSTKLEDSAMYFCASNLQGNTEAFFGQGTRLTVV.

The CDR3 spells CASSLSGASYTGELFF. For the CDR3, the DNA is TGTGCCAGCAGCTTATCGGGCGCCAGCTACACCGGGGAGCTGTTTTTT. The chain uses TRBV7-8 and TRBJ2-2, with no clear D. Germline loops: CDR1 SGHVS, CDR2 FQNEAQ. V lost 2 bases, J lost 3 bases, and 13 bases lay in between. The CDR3 is 16 residues long.

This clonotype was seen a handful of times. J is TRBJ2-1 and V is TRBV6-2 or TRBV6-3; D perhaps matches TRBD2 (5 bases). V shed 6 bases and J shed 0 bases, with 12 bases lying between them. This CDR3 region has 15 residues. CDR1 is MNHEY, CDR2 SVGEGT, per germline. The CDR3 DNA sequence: TGTGCCAGCAGCCTCGGGATGAGCTCCTACAATGAGCAGTTCTTC. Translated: CASSLGMSSYNEQFF.

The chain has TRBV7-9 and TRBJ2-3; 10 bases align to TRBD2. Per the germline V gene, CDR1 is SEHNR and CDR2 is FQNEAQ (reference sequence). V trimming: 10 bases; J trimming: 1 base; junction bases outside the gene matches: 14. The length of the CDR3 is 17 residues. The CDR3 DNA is TGTGCCACCCCTCCTCGGGCCGGGACTAGCGGCACAGATACGCAGTATTTT. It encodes CATPPRAGTSGTDTQYF. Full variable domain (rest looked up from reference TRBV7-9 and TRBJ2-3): DTGVSQNPRHKITKRGQNVTFRCDPISEHNRLYWYRQTLGQGPEFLTYFQNEAQLEKSRLLSDRFSAERPKGSFSTLEIQRTEQGDSAMYLCATPPRAGTSGTDTQYFGPGTRLTVL.

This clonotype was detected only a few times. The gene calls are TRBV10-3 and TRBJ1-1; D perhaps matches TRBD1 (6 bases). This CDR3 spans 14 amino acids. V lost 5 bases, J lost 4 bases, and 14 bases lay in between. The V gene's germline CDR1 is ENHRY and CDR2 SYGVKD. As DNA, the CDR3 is TGTGCCATCAGTCCGGGGGCGCTTGGCACTGAAGCTTTCTTT. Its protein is CAISPGALGTEAFF.

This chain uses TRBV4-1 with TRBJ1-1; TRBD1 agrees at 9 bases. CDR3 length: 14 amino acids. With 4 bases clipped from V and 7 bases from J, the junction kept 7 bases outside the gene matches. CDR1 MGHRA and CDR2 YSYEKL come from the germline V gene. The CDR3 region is CASSLGQGLLEAFF. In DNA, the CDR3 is TGCGCCAGCAGCCTAGGACAGGGGTTGCTTGAAGCTTTCTTT.

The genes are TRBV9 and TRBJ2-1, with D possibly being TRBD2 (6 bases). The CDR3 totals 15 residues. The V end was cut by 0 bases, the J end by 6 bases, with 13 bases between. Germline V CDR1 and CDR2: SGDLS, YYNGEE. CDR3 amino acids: CASSVDGGLGNEQFF. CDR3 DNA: TGTGCCAGCAGCGTAGATGGGGGACTGGGCAATGAGCAGTTCTTC.

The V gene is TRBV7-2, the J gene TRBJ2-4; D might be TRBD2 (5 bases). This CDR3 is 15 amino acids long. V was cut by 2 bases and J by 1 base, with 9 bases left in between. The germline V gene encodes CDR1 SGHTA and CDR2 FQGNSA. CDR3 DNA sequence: TGTGCCAGCAGCTTAATCCCGGGGGCCAAAAACATTCAGTACTTC. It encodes CASSLIPGAKNIQYF.

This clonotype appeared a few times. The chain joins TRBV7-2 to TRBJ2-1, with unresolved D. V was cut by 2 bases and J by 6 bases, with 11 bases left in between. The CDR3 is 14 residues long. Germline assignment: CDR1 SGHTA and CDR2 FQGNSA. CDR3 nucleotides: TGTGCCAGCAGCTTAAAAGTCTCGCTCAATGAGCAGTTCTTC. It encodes CASSLKVSLNEQFF.

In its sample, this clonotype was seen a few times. In nucleotides, the CDR3 is TGTGCCAGCATCGAGGACACCTTGAACACTGAAGCTTTCTTT. This codes for CASIEDTLNTEAFF. V gene TRBV12-3 or TRBV12-4 combines with J gene TRBJ1-1; possibly TRBD1 for D (5 bases). The germline V and J ends were trimmed by 7 bases and 0 bases, with 12 bases remaining between them. The CDR3 has 14 amino acids.

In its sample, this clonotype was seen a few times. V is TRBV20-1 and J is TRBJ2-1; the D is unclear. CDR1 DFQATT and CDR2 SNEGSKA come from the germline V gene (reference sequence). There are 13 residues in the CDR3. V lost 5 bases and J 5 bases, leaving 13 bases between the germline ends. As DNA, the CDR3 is TGCAGTGCTGCCGTCTCGCAGCACAATGAGCAGTTCTTC. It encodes CSAAVSQHNEQFF.

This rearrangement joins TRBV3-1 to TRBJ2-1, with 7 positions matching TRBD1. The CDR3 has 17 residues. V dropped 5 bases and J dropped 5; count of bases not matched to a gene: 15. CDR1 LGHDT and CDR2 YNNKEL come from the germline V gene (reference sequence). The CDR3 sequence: CASSRLRTGHSNNEQFF. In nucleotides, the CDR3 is TGTGCCAGCAGCAGACTGAGGACAGGTCACTCGAACAATGAGCAGTTCTTC.

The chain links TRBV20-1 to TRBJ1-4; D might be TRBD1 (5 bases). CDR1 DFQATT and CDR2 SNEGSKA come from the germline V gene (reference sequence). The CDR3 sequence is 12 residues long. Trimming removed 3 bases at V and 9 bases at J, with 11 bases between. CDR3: CSASGTAQKLFF. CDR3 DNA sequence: TGCAGTGCTAGCGGGACCGCTCAAAAACTGTTTTTT.

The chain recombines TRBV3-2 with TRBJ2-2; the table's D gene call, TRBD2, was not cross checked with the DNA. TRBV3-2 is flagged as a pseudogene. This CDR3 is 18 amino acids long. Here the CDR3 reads CASSQDGFQRGNTGELFF. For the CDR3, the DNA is TGTGCCAGCAGCCAAGACGGTTTCCAGCGGGGGAACACCGGGGAGCTGTTTTTT.

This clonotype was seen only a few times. The CDR3 coding sequence is TGTGCCAGCAGCCAACTAGCGGCCGACACAGATACGCAGTATTTT. This encodes CASSQLAADTDTQYF. V gene TRBV7-2 combines with J gene TRBJ2-3; 8 bases agree with TRBD2. V dropped 5 bases and J dropped 2; count of bases not matched to a gene: 6. This CDR3 spans 15 amino acids. Germline CDR1 and CDR2: SGHTA and FQGNSA.

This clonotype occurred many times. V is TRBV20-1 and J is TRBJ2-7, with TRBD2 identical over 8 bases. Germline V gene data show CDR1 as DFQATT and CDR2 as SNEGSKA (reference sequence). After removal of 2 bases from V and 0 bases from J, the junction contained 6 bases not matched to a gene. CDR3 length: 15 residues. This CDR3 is CSARSSGDYSYEQYF. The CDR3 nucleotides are TGCAGTGCTAGAAGTAGCGGGGACTACTCCTACGAGCAGTACTTC.

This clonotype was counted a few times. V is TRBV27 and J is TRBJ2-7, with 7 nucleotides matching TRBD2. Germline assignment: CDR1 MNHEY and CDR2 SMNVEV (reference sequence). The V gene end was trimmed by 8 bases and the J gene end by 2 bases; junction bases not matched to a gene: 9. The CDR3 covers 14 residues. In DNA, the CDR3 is TGTGCCAGCTGGAGCCTAGCGGCAGCCTACGAGCAGTACTTC. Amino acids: CASWSLAAAYEQYF.

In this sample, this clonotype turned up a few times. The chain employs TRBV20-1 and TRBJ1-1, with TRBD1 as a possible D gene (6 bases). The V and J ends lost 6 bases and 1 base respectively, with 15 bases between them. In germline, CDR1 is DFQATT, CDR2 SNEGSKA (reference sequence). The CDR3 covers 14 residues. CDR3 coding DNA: TGCAGTGCCCATCACAGGGAAGGGAACACTGAAGCTTTCTTT. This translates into CSAHHREGNTEAFF.

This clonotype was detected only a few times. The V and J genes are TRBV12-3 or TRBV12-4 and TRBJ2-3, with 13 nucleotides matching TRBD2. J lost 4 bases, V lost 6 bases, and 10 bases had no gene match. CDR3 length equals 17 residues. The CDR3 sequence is CASSTNGLAGDPDTQYF. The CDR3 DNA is TGTGCCAGCAGCACTAACGGACTAGCGGGAGACCCAGATACGCAGTATTTT.